Listed below are T cell receptor beta chains from one sample, sequenced in a study of post-analysis software for immune sequencing data. Each CDR3 protein is one row after TCRdb ran MiXCR on the PCR reads. Of around 400,000 distinct CDR3 sequences listed, approximately 37% are singletons. The sample consisted of blood. These receptors originate from a girl aged 2 to 9 with multiple sclerosis. Each CDR3 is given with its conserved first and last residue. D genes are given only for firm matches. Only part of the rows carry a size: once, few, many, or a class if the clone is expanded.

>TRBV7-2|few|-|TRBJ2-7
CASSLRPGSPVTDEQYF
TGTGCCAGCAGCCTCAGGCCGGGCTCCCCGGTAACCGATGAGCAGTACTTC
>TRBV6-5|-|-|TRBJ2-7
CASRDRSGHSYEQYF
TGTGCCAGCAGGGATCGCAGTGGGCACTCCTACGAGCAGTACTTC
>TRBV12-3/TRBV12-4|-|-|TRBJ1-1
CASSGNLGTEAFF
TGTGCCAGCAGTGGAAACTTGGGGACTGAAGCTTTCTTT
>TRBV15|few|-|TRBJ2-4
CATSRDWGPEWIQYF
TGTGCCACCAGCAGAGATTGGGGCCCAGAGTGGATTCAGTACTTC
>TRBV29-1|many|TRBD1|TRBJ2-5
CSASGQGETQYF
TGCAGCGCTTCGGGACAGGGCGAGACCCAGTACTTC
>TRBV4-1|few|-|TRBJ2-5
CASSQGLSETQYF
TGCGCCAGCAGCCAGGGTTTATCGGAGACCCAGTACTTC
>TRBV6-5|-|-|TRBJ1-2
CASSADRLTNYGYTF
TGTGCCAGCAGTGCGGACAGACTTACTAACTATGGCTACACCTTC
>TRBV7-3|once|TRBD1|TRBJ1-1
CASSPRQGGTEAFF
TGTGCCAGCAGCCCCAGACAGGGGGGCACTGAAGCTTTCTTT
>TRBV12-3/TRBV12-4|-|-|TRBJ2-3
CASSRLRQVQRTDTQYF
TGTGCCAGCAGCCGACTTAGACAGGTCCAACGCACAGATACGCAGTATTTT
>TRBV28|few|-|TRBJ2-1
CATLTWGSYNEQFF
TGTGCCACCCTGACGTGGGGCTCGTACAATGAGCAGTTCTTC
>TRBV12-3/TRBV12-4|few|-|TRBJ1-6
CASSPRLRPGGSPLHF
TGTGCTAGCAGTCCAAGGCTAAGGCCGGGGGGTTCACCCCTCCACTTT
>TRBV10-3|few|-|TRBJ2-5
CAISESGRSETQYF
TGTGCCATCAGTGAGTCGGGCAGAAGTGAGACCCAGTACTTC
>TRBV9|-|TRBD1|TRBJ1-1
CASSVSTGDTEAFF
TGTGCCAGCAGCGTCTCGACAGGGGACACTGAAGCTTTCTTT
>TRBV12-3/TRBV12-4|few|-|TRBJ1-4
CASKGEKLFF
TGTGCCAGCAAGGGAGAAAAACTGTTTTTT
>TRBV12-3/TRBV12-4|-|-|TRBJ1-1
CASSLIGGRAEAFF
TGTGCCAGCAGTTTAATTGGGGGGAGGGCTGAAGCTTTCTTT
>TRBV7-9|-|-|TRBJ2-7
CASSHDGPYEQYF
TGTGCCAGCAGCCACGACGGACCCTACGAGCAGTACTTC
>TRBV5-1|-|-|TRBJ1-2
CASSLDRGRANYGYTF
TGCGCCAGCAGCTTGGATCGCGGTCGAGCTAACTATGGCTACACCTTC
>TRBV6-5|-|-|TRBJ2-1
CAGSGPRRGNEQFF
TGTGCCGGCAGCGGGCCCCGCAGGGGAAATGAGCAGTTCTTC
>TRBV5-1|few|-|TRBJ2-7
CASSLDRVYEQYF
TGCGCCAGCAGCTTGGATCGAGTTTACGAGCAGTACTTC
>TRBV28|-|-|TRBJ2-5
CASRRASWKTQYF
TGTGCCAGCAGGAGAGCGAGCTGGAAGACCCAGTACTTC
>TRBV5-1|few|-|TRBJ2-7
CASSLSFWASSYEQYF
TGCGCCAGCAGCTTGTCATTCTGGGCCAGCTCCTACGAGCAGTACTTC
>TRBV20-1|few|TRBD1|TRBJ1-6
CSARDLQGDNSPLHF
TGCAGTGCTAGAGATCTACAGGGGGATAATTCACCCCTCCACTTT
>TRBV20-1|few|TRBD2|TRBJ2-7
CSASSGGLGQYF
TGCAGTGCTAGCTCGGGGGGGCTTGGGCAGTACTTC
>TRBV4-3|-|-|TRBJ2-5
CASSQDQTDIETQYF
TGCGCCAGCAGCCAAGATCAAACTGATATCGAGACCCAGTACTTC
>TRBV7-9|few|-|TRBJ2-5
CASSLRNTPAETQYF
TGTGCCAGCAGCTTACGGAACACTCCTGCAGAGACCCAGTACTTC
>TRBV6-5|-|-|TRBJ1-1
CASSYSGGYEAFF
TGTGCCAGCAGTTACTCTGGGGGGTATGAAGCTTTCTTT
>TRBV28|-|-|TRBJ1-2
CASTLRAPYPLYDYTF
TGTGCCAGCACCCTGCGGGCCCCTTATCCCCTGTACGACTACACCTTC
>TRBV4-1|-|-|TRBJ1-2
CASSRIGTAYGYTF
TGCGCCAGCAGCCGGATCGGCACAGCCTATGGCTACACCTTC
>TRBV20-1|-|-|TRBJ1-2
CSARDHNYDYTF
TGCAGTGCTAGAGACCACAATTATGACTACACCTTC
>TRBV11-2|few|-|TRBJ1-2
CASSSWLWQDGYTF
TGTGCCAGCAGCTCTTGGCTGTGGCAGGATGGCTACACCTTC
>TRBV29-1|-|TRBD2|TRBJ2-1
CSVDGLAGGGVYNEQFF
TGCAGCGTTGACGGACTAGCGGGAGGGGGGGTCTACAATGAGCAGTTCTTC
>TRBV11-2|few|-|TRBJ2-1
CASSFWGGLDNEQFF
TGTGCCAGCAGCTTTTGGGGGGGCCTCGATAATGAGCAGTTCTTC
>TRBV20-1|-|TRBD2|TRBJ2-5
CSASSGGLQNEQYF
TGCAGTGCTAGCTCGGGGGGGCTTCAGAATGAGCAGTACTTC
>TRBV28|-|TRBD2|TRBJ2-1
CASSWSTSGDQETQFF
TGTGCCAGCAGTTGGAGTACCAGCGGGGACCAAGAGACCCAGTTCTTC
>TRBV7-9|-|-|TRBJ1-4
CASSLSEGGNEKLFF
TGTGCCAGCAGCTTATCAGAAGGTGGTAATGAAAAACTGTTTTTT
>TRBV12-3/TRBV12-4|-|-|TRBJ1-2
CASSLEAPEGRKGYTF
TGTGCCAGCAGTTTAGAAGCGCCAGAAGGGCGGAAAGGCTACACCTTC
>TRBV6-4|-|TRBD1|TRBJ1-2
CASSDDPGGARGYTF
TGTGCCAGCAGTGACGACCCAGGGGGCGCGAGGGGCTACACCTTC
>TRBV5-6|-|-|TRBJ2-7
CASSGGDPGYEQYF
TGTGCCAGCAGTGGGGGAGATCCTGGCTACGAGCAGTACTTC
>TRBV5-1|-|-|TRBJ2-2
CASSLAQSIELFF
TGCGCCAGCAGCTTGGCGCAATCCATCGAGCTGTTTTTT
>TRBV28|few|TRBD2|TRBJ2-5
CASNTSPGLAGGQFQETQYF
TGTGCCAGCAACACTTCCCCGGGACTAGCGGGAGGTCAATTTCAAGAGACCCAGTACTTC
>TRBV5-1|-|TRBD1|TRBJ2-6
CASSPRDRVVNVLTF
TGCGCCAGCAGCCCCCGGGACAGGGTCGTCAACGTCCTGACTTTC
>TRBV28|-|-|TRBJ2-5
CASSNGREETQYF
TGTGCCAGCAGTAATGGACGCGAAGAGACCCAGTACTTC
>TRBV28|-|-|TRBJ2-7
CASSLKGVVYEQYF
TGTGCCAGCAGTTTAAAGGGGGTAGTCTACGAGCAGTACTTC
>TRBV9|-|-|TRBJ1-1
CASSRRPEAANTEAFF
TGTGCCAGCAGCCGGAGGCCGGAGGCCGCGAACACTGAAGCTTTCTTT
>TRBV6-6|few|TRBD1|TRBJ1-3
CASSYHGQDGNTIYF
TGTGCCAGCAGTTACCATGGACAGGATGGAAACACCATATATTTT
>TRBV6-5|-|-|TRBJ2-2
CASTWARQNTGELFF
TGTGCCAGCACCTGGGCCCGACAGAACACCGGGGAGCTGTTTTTT
>TRBV7-2|few|-|TRBJ2-1
CASSLTLSDEQFF
TGTGCCAGCAGCTTAACTCTCTCCGATGAGCAGTTCTTC
>TRBV14|once|-|TRBJ2-1
CASSQALGLFDEQFF
TGTGCCAGCAGCCAAGCCCTTGGACTATTCGATGAGCAGTTCTTC
>TRBV19|few|-|TRBJ1-2
CASTNAGIVYGYTF
TGTGCCAGTACTAACGCGGGGATCGTCTATGGCTACACCTTC
>TRBV10-1|few|-|TRBJ2-6
CASSPNLPGHFFSGANVLTF
TGCGCCAGCAGTCCGAACTTACCGGGACACTTTTTCTCTGGGGCCAACGTCCTGACTTTC
>TRBV12-3/TRBV12-4|-|-|TRBJ2-5
CASSLGTPFQETQYF
TGTGCCAGCAGTCTGGGGACTCCCTTCCAAGAGACCCAGTACTTC
>TRBV15|-|TRBD2|TRBJ2-1
CATSPTGTSGSNEQFF
TGTGCCACCAGCCCGACTGGGACTAGCGGGAGCAATGAGCAGTTCTTC
>TRBV7-9|few|TRBD1|TRBJ1-2
CASWGGQGAQGYTF
TGTGCCAGCTGGGGTGGACAGGGGGCGCAAGGCTACACCTTC
>TRBV25-1|-|-|TRBJ2-5
CASSEWMDQETQYF
TGTGCCAGCAGTGAATGGATGGACCAAGAGACCCAGTACTTC
>TRBV6-5|-|-|TRBJ1-1
CASALSGILNTEAFF
TGTGCCAGCGCCCTAAGTGGGATCCTGAACACTGAAGCTTTCTTT
>TRBV5-1|-|-|TRBJ2-4
CASSLPGTGIQYF
TGCGCCAGCAGCTTGCCAGGGACGGGCATTCAGTACTTC
>TRBV6-5|-|-|TRBJ2-1
CASSYSRGRNNEQFF
TGTGCCAGCAGTTACTCGAGGGGGAGGAACAATGAGCAGTTCTTC
>TRBV5-1|-|-|TRBJ2-7
CASSLAGSGTLSCEQYF
TGCGCCAGCAGCTTGGCCGGGAGCGGGACACTCTCCTGCGAGCAGTACTTC
>TRBV3-1|-|-|TRBJ1-6
CASSQNKGSPLHF
TGTGCCAGCAGCCAAAACAAGGGCTCACCCCTCCACTTT
>TRBV5-6|-|-|TRBJ2-7
CASSLGGTEYNEQYF
TGTGCCAGCAGCTTGGGAGGGACGGAGTACAATGAGCAGTACTTC